This is a list of T cell receptor beta chains from one sample in a study of STAT3 mutations in large granular lymphocyte leukemia. This table comes from immunoSEQ multiplex PCR, and its TCRdb copy is limited to in-frame clones, with some not included. This table holds about 3,800 clones, 39% found once. Sequencing was performed on peripheral blood mononuclear cells. These receptors were obtained from a man between 60 and 75 years old with T-cell large granular lymphocyte leukemia. Some clones in this sample may be carry-over from other donors' samples. CDR3s include the opening cysteine and the closing phenylalanine or tryptophan. Each record gives: D gene, J gene, clone size, V gene, CDR3 DNA, CDR3 protein. The D gene is left open where the match is weak. Clone size is stated in some rows and not others, as once, few, many or a class when expanded.

>NA|TRBJ1-2|NA|TRBV5-1
TGCGCCAGCAGCCCGGAGGGTGGAGTCTATGGCTACACCTTC
CASSPEGGVYGYTF
>NA|TRBJ2-2|NA|TRBV18
TGTGCCAGCTCACCAAGAACCGACACCGGGGAGCTGTTTTTT
CASSPRTDTGELFF
>NA|TRBJ1-5|NA|TRBV30
TGTGCCTGGACCCCTGGTTATAGCAATCAGCCCCAGCATTTT
CAWTPGYSNQPQHF
>NA|TRBJ1-1|large|TRBV5-1
TGCGCCAGCAGCTTCTCCGGGGGTGAAGCTTTCTTT
CASSFSGGEAFF
>NA|TRBJ2-7|NA|TRBV5-6
TGTGCCAGCAACAGGATCGGGGAAGTTGCCTACGAGCAGTACTTC
CASNRIGEVAYEQYF
>NA|TRBJ2-5|NA|TRBV5-1
TGCGCCAGCAGCTTGGGAGGCGCCCAAGAGACCCAGTACTTC
CASSLGGAQETQYF
>NA|TRBJ2-1|few|TRBV5-1
TGCGCCAGCAGCTTGGACCCAGACAATGAGCAGTTCTTC
CASSLDPDNEQFF
>NA|TRBJ2-3|NA|TRBV5-1
TGCGCCAGCAGCTTGGCCACGGCCGGGCCCCGTAACACAGATACGCAGTATTTT
CASSLATAGPRNTDTQYF
>NA|TRBJ2-4|once|TRBV5-1
TGCGCCAGCAGCGATGGGGACCTAAAAAACATTCAGTACTTC
CASSDGDLKNIQYF
>TRBD1|TRBJ1-6|NA|TRBV30
TGTGCCTACGGACAGGGCGACAATTCACCCCTCCACTTT
CAYGQGDNSPLHF
>NA|TRBJ1-5|few|TRBV15
TGTGCCACCAGCAGAGGCCAGGGTGTTGAGCCCCAGCATTTT
CATSRGQGVEPQHF
>NA|TRBJ2-3|NA|TRBV18
TGTGCCAGCTCACCGGACGGTTTGGATACGCAGTATTTT
CASSPDGLDTQYF
>NA|TRBJ1-1|once|TRBV5-1
TGCGCCAGCAGCCCCGCGGCCCGGAACACTGAAGCTTTCTTT
CASSPAARNTEAFF
>NA|TRBJ2-3|NA|TRBV5-1
TGCGCCAGCAGCTTGGTCGGGGGGCGAGATACGCAGTATTTT
CASSLVGGRDTQYF
>NA|TRBJ1-2|few|TRBV30
TGTGCCTGGAGTTCGGGGGTAGGCGGCTACACCTTC
CAWSSGVGGYTF
>TRBD1|TRBJ1-3|NA|TRBV6-5
TGTGCCAGCAGGATCGGACAGGGAAGAAACACCATATATTTT
CASRIGQGRNTIYF
>TRBD1|TRBJ2-1|NA|TRBV12-5
TGTGCTAGTGGTTTGGGTGGGACAGGGGGTCTTACTTACAATGAGCAGTTCTTC
CASGLGGTGGLTYNEQFF
>TRBD1|TRBJ1-3|NA|TRBV5-1
TGCGCCAGCAGCTTAGCCGGGACAGCCTTCTCTGGAAACACCATATATTTT
CASSLAGTAFSGNTIYF
>NA|TRBJ2-3|NA|TRBV5-1
TGCGCCAGCATGGTCGAGGTCTCTGATACGCAGTATTTT
CASMVEVSDTQYF
>NA|TRBJ2-2|medium-sized|TRBV5-6
TGTGCCAGCAGCTTATACAGGGCGGCCGGGGAGCTGTTTTTT
CASSLYRAAGELFF